This T cell receptor beta chain comes out of a study of spatial heterogeneity in lung cancer. This clonotype is deemed large. This beta chain was picked up by a library intended for alpha chains and is off target, so its count carries little meaning. Time point denoted: sample taken at primary tumor resection. The V segment lost 6 bases and the J segment 5 bases; nucleotides outside the gene matches: 3. The CDR3 length is 12 residues. Germline V lookup: CDR1 WSHSY, CDR2 SAAADI. TCRdb reprocessed the 5' RACE reads via MiXCR and lists one record per CDR3 protein. The top ten hold more than 15% of the sample, which has several hundred distinct CDR3 sequences, around 9% seen once.

The sample here was normal lung tissue next to the tumor, taken at surgery. The clonotype originates from a female donor with early-stage non-small cell lung cancer. V gene TRBV10-2 combines with J gene TRBJ1-1; 7 bases match TRBD1. The CDR3 reads CASRPGGTEAFF. In DNA form, the CDR3 reads TGCGCCAGCAGACCAGGGGGGACTGAAGCTTTCTTT.